This TCR beta chain emerged from a study of cytomegalovirus exposure and HLA in healthy donors. Overall study findings and caveats: Immune exposure information comprised only CMV serostatus.

With 7 bases removed from V and 0 bases from J, the gap between germline ends came to 10 bases. Per the germline V gene, CDR1 is SNHLY and CDR2 is FYNNEI. The CDR3 consists of 14 residues. This clone was counted a few times. Its antigen is not known. PCR used 60 Vbeta primers and 13 Jbeta primers. Sequencing was performed with immunoSEQ multiplex PCR; in TCRdb, only in-frame clones are kept and a portion is missing. In the table there are over 150,000 clones, roughly two thirds of which are singletons. The sample comprised PBMCs. The receptor comes from a woman aged 18-29 years in good health and CMV-seropositive. The chain carries TRBV2 and TRBJ1-5; D ambiguous. This chain's CDR3 is CASNLRGSNQPQHF. CDR3 sequence (DNA): TGTGCCAGCAACCTACGTGGTAGCAATCAGCCCCAGCATTTT.